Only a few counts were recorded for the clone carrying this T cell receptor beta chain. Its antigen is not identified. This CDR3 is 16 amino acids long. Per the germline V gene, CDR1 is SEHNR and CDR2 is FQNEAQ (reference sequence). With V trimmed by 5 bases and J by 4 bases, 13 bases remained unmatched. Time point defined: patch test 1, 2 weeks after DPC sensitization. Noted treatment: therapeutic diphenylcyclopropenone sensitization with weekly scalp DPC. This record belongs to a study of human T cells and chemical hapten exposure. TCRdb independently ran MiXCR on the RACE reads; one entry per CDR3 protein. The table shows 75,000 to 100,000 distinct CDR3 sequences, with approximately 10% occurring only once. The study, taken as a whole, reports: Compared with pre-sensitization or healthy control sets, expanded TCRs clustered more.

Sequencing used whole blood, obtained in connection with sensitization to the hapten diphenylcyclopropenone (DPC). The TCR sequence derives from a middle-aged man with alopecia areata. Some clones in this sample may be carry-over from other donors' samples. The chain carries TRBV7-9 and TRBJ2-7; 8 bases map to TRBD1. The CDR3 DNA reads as TGTGCCAGCAGCCCCACGATTGGAGGACAGGGTTACGAGCAGTACTTC. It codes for CASSPTIGGQGYEQYF.